The clone carrying this T cell receptor (beta chain) has only a few counts. Its antigen is not identified. The data originate from a study of blood T cells in healthy people across ages. General study results and limits: In older individuals, TCR beta diversity per million T cells was lower, falling roughly linearly with age. Estimates based on one million T cells were treated as lower bounds.

Sample-barcoded 5' priming and a J-beta primer mix drove a second PCR of roughly 6 to 12 cycles. TCRdb re-called the 5' RACE reads with MiXCR, one entry per CDR3 protein. The table has roughly 720,000 distinct CDR3 sequences, about 53% seen once. CDR1 SGHRS and CDR2 YFSETQ come from the germline V gene. This CDR3 region has 15 residues. V lost 0 bases to trimming and J lost 6 bases; unmatched junction nucleotides: 5. Sequencing was carried out using blood. This clonotype was obtained from an elderly man in good health. V is TRBV5-1 and J is TRBJ2-2; 7 positions match TRBD2. DNA for the CDR3: TGCGCCAGCAGCTTGGACGGGAGGAAGCCCGGGGAGCTGTTTTTT. Translation gives CASSLDGRKPGELFF.